Shown below are 17 T cell receptor beta chains from a single sample sequenced in a study of cytomegalovirus exposure and HLA in healthy donors. The PCR made use of 60 Vbeta and 13 Jbeta primers. Produced via immunoSEQ multiplex PCR; TCRdb's table is partial and in-frame only. The sample contains about 100,000 clones, under 80% of which appear only once. Sequenced material: PBMCs. The receptors were gathered from a woman aged 18 to 35 in good health and CMV-seropositive.

V is TRBV11-2 and J is TRBJ1-4; 7 bases are a match to TRBD1. Per the germline V gene, CDR1 is SGHAT and CDR2 is FQNNGV. V trimming: 5 bases; J trimming: 6 bases; junction bases outside the gene matches: 9. The CDR3 covers 15 residues. The DNA for the CDR3 is TGTGCCAGCAGCGACCCCCTCAGGGGGGATGAAAAACTGTTTTTT. This translates into CASSDPLRGDEKLFF.

The gene calls are TRBV28 and TRBJ1-1; 11 nucleotides agree with TRBD1. From germline, CDR1 is MDHEN and CDR2 SYDVKM. Trimming took 6 bases from V and 1 from J; bases not matched to a gene: 10. CDR3 length equals 17 residues. The CDR3 nucleotides are TGTGCCAGCAGCACTGGGACAGGGGGGGGTGGGAACACTGAAGCTTTCTTT. Its translation: CASSTGTGGGGNTEAFF.

The chain is built from TRBV28 and TRBJ1-5; tentative D call: TRBD1 (5 bases). This CDR3 comprises 14 residues. The germline gives CDR1 MDHEN, CDR2 SYDVKM. Deletions cut 6 bases from V and 4 bases from J, with 13 bases between. The CDR3 region is CASSLRGLNQPQHF. The CDR3 bases are TGTGCCAGCAGCTTAAGGGGCTTAAATCAGCCCCAGCATTTT.

The rearrangement links TRBV27 to TRBJ1-1, with TRBD1 identical over 7 bases. The CDR3 spans 18 residues. V gave up 6 bases and J gave up 0 bases; unmatched junction bases: 16. The germline V gene encodes CDR1 MNHEY and CDR2 SMNVEV (reference sequence). CDR3 sequence: CASSPPTGVGYMNTEAFF. CDR3 coding DNA: TGTGCCAGCAGCCCACCAACAGGGGTGGGTTACATGAACACTGAAGCTTTCTTT.

The chain carries TRBV14 and TRBJ1-2, with 9 positions matching TRBD1. This CDR3 region has 14 residues. Germline-derived CDR1 and CDR2 are SGHDN and FVKESK. V was clipped by 4 bases and J by 4 bases; unmatched bases: 4. The CDR3 protein is CASSRTGEVYGYTF. CDR3 bases: TGTGCCAGCAGCCGGACAGGGGAGGTCTATGGCTACACCTTC.

The V gene is TRBV5-6, the J gene TRBJ1-2; possibly TRBD1 for D (5 bases). V lost 2 bases and J lost 4, with 21 bases in between. The length of the CDR3 is 17 residues. Germline-derived CDR1 and CDR2 are SGHDT and YYEEEE. The DNA of the CDR3 is TGTGCCAGCAGCTTCGGGCAGGGCAGGTCCCTCCTCTATGGCTACACCTTC. The encoded protein is CASSFGQGRSLLYGYTF.

This clone was found a few times. V and J are TRBV18 and TRBJ2-1; 9 bases agree with TRBD1. V was pared by 5 bases and J by 6 bases, with 8 bases of the junction left unmatched. The CDR3 has 15 residues. CDR1 and CDR2 from the germline V gene are KGHSH and LQKENI. The CDR3 region is CASSARTGVINEQFF. For the CDR3, the DNA is TGTGCCAGCTCAGCGAGGACAGGGGTCATCAATGAGCAGTTCTTC.

This clone was seen a handful of times. V is TRBV19 and J is TRBJ1-5; TRBD1 agrees at 7 bases. The J segment lost 2 bases and the V segment lost 7 bases, leaving 2 bases of the junction unmatched. There are 13 residues in the CDR3. The germline CDR1 and CDR2 sequences are LNHDA and SQIVND (reference sequence). The DNA of the CDR3 is TGTGCCAGTACCACAGGGGGCAATCAGCCCCAGCATTTT. Encoded protein: CASTTGGNQPQHF. Filled out from reference TRBV19 and TRBJ1-5, the complete variable domain reads DGGITQSPKYLFRKEGQNVTLSCEQNLNHDAMYWYRQDPGQGLRLIYYSQIVNDFQKGDIAEGYSVSREKKESFPLTVTSAQKNPTAFYLCASTTGGNQPQHFGDGTRLSIL.

The rearrangement joins TRBV7-2 to TRBJ1-1; 9 bases map to TRBD1. Germline CDR1 reads SGHTA; CDR2 reads FQGNSA. V shed 0 bases, J shed 4 bases, and the junction held 6 bases outside the gene matches. The CDR3 covers 16 residues. This CDR3 is CASSLAGDREATEAFF. Written as DNA, the CDR3 is TGTGCCAGCAGCTTAGCGGGGGACAGGGAGGCCACTGAAGCTTTCTTT.

The sample holds a few counts of this clone. The V call is TRBV2, the J call TRBJ2-5; 10 nucleotides align to TRBD1. Germline-derived CDR1 and CDR2 are SNHLY and FYNNEI. The V segment lost 6 bases and the J segment 3 bases; nucleotides outside the gene matches: 7. The CDR3 has 15 residues. The CDR3 sequence: CASRGRGTGEETQYF. Written as DNA, the CDR3 is TGTGCCAGCAGGGGAAGAGGGACAGGGGAAGAGACCCAGTACTTC.

This chain links TRBV29-1 with TRBJ1-1; D not resolved. Per the germline V gene, CDR1 is SQVTM and CDR2 is ANQGSEA. The CDR3 loop spans 11 amino acids. V was pared by 4 bases and J by 7 bases, with 10 bases between. The CDR3 DNA follows: TGCAGCGTTGCAGGCAGCCTTGAAGCTTTCTTT. Translating it yields CSVAGSLEAFF.

The chain carries TRBV29-1 and TRBJ2-7, with 11 nucleotides matching TRBD2. J gave up 1 base and V 7 bases, and 9 bases lay outside the gene matches. This CDR3 region has 15 residues. Germline CDR1 is SQVTM and CDR2 is ANQGSEA. CDR3 residues: CSGRTGTSGSYEQYF. CDR3 in DNA: TGCAGCGGGAGGACCGGGACTAGCGGATCCTACGAGCAGTACTTC.

V gene TRBV10-3 combines with J gene TRBJ2-7; D not certain. The germline CDR1 and CDR2 sequences are ENHRY and SYGVKD. CDR3 length equals 17 residues. Trimming removed 5 bases from V and 1 base from J, with 21 bases in between. CDR3 coding DNA: TGTGCCATCAGTAAGGTCGAGGTCCCCGGCGCATCCTACGAGCAGTACTTC. This translates into CAISKVEVPGASYEQYF.

The rearrangement uses TRBV2 and TRBJ1-5; D gene uncertain. This CDR3 is 16 amino acids long. The V gene lost 3 bases and the J gene lost 0 bases, with 12 bases spanning the gap. The germline CDR1 and CDR2 sequences are SNHLY and FYNNEI. The CDR3 loop reads CASSEQVTYSNQPQHF. For the CDR3, the DNA is TGTGCCAGCAGTGAGCAGGTTACGTATAGCAATCAGCCCCAGCATTTT.

The chain is built from TRBV29-1 and TRBJ1-1; D is perhaps TRBD1 (5 bases). The CDR3 extends over 12 amino acids. V shed 4 bases and J shed 4 bases, with 10 bases lying between them. CDR1 is SQVTM, CDR2 ANQGSEA, per germline. The CDR3 region has the DNA TGCAGCGTTGCAGGGTCAACCACTGAAGCTTTCTTT. Translated, it gives CSVAGSTTEAFF.

The J gene is TRBJ2-2, the V gene TRBV19; D gene unclear. Germline V gene data show CDR1 as LNHDA and CDR2 as SQIVND (reference sequence). This CDR3 spans 11 amino acids. V lost 11 bases to trimming and J lost 7 bases, with 11 bases between them. CDR3 sequence reads: CALLRNGELFF. Here the CDR3 DNA reads TGTGCCCTCCTGAGGAACGGGGAGCTGTTTTTT.

The V and J genes are TRBV6-5 and TRBJ2-7, with a tentative D call TRBD2 (7 bases). Germline assignment: CDR1 MNHEY and CDR2 SVGAGI. V was pared by 6 bases and J by 5 bases, with 20 bases between. The length of the CDR3 is 15 residues. The CDR3 protein is CASSLGGAGANEQYF. DNA of the CDR3: TGTGCCAGCAGCCTGGGGGGGGCGGGAGCCAACGAGCAGTACTTC.